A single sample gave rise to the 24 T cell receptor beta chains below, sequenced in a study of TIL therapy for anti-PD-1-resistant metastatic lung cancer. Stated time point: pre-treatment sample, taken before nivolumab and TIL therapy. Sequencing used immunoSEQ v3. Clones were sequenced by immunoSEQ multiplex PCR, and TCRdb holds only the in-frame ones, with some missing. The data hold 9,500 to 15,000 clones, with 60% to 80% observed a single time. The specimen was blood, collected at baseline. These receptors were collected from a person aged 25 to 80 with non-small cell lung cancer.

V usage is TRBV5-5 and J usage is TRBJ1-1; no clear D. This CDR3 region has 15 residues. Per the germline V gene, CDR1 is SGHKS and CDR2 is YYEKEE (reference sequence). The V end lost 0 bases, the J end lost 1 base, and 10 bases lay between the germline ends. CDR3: CASSLALQRNTEAFF. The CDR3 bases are TGTGCCAGCAGCTTGGCTCTTCAGAGGAACACTGAAGCTTTCTTT.

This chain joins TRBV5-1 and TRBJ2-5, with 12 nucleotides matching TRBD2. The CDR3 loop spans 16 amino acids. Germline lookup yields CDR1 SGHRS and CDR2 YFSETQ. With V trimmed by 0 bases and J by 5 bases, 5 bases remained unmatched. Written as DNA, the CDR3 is TGCGCCAGCAGCTTGGGACTAGCGGGAGACGGGGAGACCCAGTACTTC. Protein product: CASSLGLAGDGETQYF.

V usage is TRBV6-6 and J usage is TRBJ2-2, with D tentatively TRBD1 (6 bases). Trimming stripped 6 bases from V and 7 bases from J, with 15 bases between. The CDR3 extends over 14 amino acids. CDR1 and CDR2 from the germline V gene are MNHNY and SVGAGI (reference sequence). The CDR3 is CASSHTGTVGELFF. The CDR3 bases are TGTGCCAGCAGCCATACAGGGACGGTCGGGGAGCTGTTTTTT.

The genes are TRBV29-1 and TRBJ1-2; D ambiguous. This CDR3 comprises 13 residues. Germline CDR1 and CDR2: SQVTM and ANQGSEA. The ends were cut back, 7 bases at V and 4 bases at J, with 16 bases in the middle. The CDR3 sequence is CSAVGIELYGYTF. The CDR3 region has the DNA TGCAGCGCCGTTGGGATAGAGCTCTATGGCTACACCTTC.

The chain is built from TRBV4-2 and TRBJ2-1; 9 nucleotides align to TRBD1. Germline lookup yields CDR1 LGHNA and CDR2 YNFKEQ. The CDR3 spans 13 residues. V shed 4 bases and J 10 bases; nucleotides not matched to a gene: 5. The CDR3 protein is CASSRDRGGEQFF. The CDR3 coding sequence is TGTGCCAGCAGCCGAGACAGGGGGGGAGAGCAGTTCTTC.

This CDR3 is CASSPPNRIDTEAFF. The CDR3 nucleotides are TGTGCCAGCTCACCACCGAACAGGATAGACACTGAAGCTTTCTTT. The chain recombines TRBV18 with TRBJ1-1; tentative D call: TRBD1 (5 bases). V was clipped by 0 bases and J by 3 bases, with 11 bases between them. Germline V gene sequence: CDR1 KGHSH, CDR2 LQKENI. This CDR3 is built from 15 residues. Drawing the rest from reference TRBV18 and TRBJ1-1, the complete variable domain is NAGVMQNPRHLVRRRGQEARLRCSPMKGHSHVYWYRQLPEEGLKFMVYLQKENIIDESGMPKERFSAEFPKEGPSILRIQQVVRGDSAAYFCASSPPNRIDTEAFFGQGTRLTVV.

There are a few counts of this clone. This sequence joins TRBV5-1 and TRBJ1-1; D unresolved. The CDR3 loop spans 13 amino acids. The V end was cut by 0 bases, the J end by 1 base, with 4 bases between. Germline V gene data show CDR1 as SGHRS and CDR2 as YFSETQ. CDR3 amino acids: CASSLGENTEAFF. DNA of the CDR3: TGCGCCAGCAGCTTGGGGGAGAACACTGAAGCTTTCTTT.

The CDR3 sequence: CASSRQVPSTDTQYF. The CDR3 DNA reads TGTGCCAGCAGTCGACAGGTACCTAGCACAGATACGCAGTATTTT. The chain links TRBV6-6 to TRBJ2-3, with D perhaps TRBD1 (6 bases). The CDR3 runs 15 residues. Germline values: CDR1 MNHNY, CDR2 SVGAGI (reference sequence). Trimming took off 5 bases at V and 0 bases at J, with 12 bases between the two ends.

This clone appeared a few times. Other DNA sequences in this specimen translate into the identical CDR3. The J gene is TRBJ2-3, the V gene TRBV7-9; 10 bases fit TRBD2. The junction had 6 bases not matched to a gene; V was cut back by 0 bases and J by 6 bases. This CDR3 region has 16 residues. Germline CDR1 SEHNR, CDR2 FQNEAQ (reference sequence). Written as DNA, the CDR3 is TGTGCCAGCAGCTTAGCGCTAGCGGGAGCCCGGGATACGCAGTATTTT. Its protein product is CASSLALAGARDTQYF.

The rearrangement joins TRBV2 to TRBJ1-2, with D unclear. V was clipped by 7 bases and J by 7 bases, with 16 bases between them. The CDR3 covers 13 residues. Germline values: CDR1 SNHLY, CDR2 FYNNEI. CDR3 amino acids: CASMQRLVGGYTF. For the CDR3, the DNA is TGTGCCAGCATGCAGAGACTAGTAGGTGGCTACACCTTC.

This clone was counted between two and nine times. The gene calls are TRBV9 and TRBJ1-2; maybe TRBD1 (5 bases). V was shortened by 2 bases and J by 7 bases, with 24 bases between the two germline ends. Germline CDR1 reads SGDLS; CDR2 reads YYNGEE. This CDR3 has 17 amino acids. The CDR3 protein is CASSVSSTEGAEFGYTF. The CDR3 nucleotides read TGTGCCAGCAGCGTTTCATCGACGGAAGGGGCGGAATTTGGCTACACCTTC.

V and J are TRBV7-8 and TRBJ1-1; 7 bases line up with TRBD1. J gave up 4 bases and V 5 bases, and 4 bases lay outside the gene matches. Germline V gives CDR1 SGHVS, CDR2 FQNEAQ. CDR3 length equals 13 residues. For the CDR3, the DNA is TGTGCCAGCAGCGCAGGACAGGCCACTGAAGCTTTCTTT. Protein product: CASSAGQATEAFF.

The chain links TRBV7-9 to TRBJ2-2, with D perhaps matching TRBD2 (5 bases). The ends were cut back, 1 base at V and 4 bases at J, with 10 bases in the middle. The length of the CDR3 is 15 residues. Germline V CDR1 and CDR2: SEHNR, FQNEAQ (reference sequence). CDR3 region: CASSLGGMRTGELFF. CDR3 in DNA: TGTGCCAGCAGCTTAGGAGGGATGCGCACCGGGGAGCTGTTTTTT. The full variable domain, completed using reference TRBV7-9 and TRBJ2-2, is DTGVSQNPRHKITKRGQNVTFRCDPISEHNRLYWYRQTLGQGPEFLTYFQNEAQLEKSRLLSDRFSAERPKGSFSTLEIQRTEQGDSAMYLCASSLGGMRTGELFFGEGSRLTVL.

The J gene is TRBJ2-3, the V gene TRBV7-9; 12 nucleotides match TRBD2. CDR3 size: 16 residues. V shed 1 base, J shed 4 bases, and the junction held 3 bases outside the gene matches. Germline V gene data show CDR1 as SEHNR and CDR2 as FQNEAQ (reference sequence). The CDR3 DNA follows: TGTGCCAGCAGCTTAGGGCTAGCGGGAGGGTCAGATACGCAGTATTTT. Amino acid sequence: CASSLGLAGGSDTQYF.

This CDR3 reads CASSGANTGELFF. For the CDR3, the DNA is TGTGCCAGTAGCGGAGCGAACACCGGGGAGCTGTTTTTT. The chain employs TRBV19 and TRBJ2-2; D is uncertain. Germline V gene sequence: CDR1 LNHDA, CDR2 SQIVND (reference sequence). The V gene lost 6 bases and the J gene lost 0 bases, with 5 bases spanning the gap. CDR3 length: 13 amino acids.

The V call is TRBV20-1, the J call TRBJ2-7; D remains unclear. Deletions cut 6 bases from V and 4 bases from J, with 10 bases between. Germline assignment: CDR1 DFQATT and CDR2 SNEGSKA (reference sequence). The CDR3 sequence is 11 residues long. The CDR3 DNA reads TGCAGTGCGAACGACGGATACGAGCAGTACTTC. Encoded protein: CSANDGYEQYF.

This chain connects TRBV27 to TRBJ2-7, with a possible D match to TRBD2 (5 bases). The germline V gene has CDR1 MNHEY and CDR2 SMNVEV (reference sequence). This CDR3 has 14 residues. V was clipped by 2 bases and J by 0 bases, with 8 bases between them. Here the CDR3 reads CASSLAGLSYEQYF. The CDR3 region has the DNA TGTGCCAGCAGTTTAGCGGGCCTCTCCTACGAGCAGTACTTC.

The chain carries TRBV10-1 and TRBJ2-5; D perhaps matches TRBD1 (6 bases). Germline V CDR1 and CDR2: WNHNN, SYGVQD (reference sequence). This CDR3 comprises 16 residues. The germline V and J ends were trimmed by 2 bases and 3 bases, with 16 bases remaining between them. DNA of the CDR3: TGCGCCAGCAGTGAGGTCACAGGGAAGGAAGAAGAGACCCAGTACTTC. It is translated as CASSEVTGKEEETQYF.

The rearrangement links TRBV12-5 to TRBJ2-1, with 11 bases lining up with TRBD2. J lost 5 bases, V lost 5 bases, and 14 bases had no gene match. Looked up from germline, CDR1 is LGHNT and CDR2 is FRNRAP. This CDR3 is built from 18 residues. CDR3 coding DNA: TGTGCTAGTGGTCCGCCACCCCTAGCGGGAGGAGTGAACAATGAGCAGTTCTTC. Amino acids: CASGPPPLAGGVNNEQFF.

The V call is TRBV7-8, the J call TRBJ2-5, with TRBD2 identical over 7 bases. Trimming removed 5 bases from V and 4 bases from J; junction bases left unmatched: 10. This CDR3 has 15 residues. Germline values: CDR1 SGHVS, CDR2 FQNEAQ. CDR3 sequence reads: CASSPGWGGGETQYF. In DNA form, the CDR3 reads TGTGCCAGCAGCCCAGGCTGGGGGGGTGGAGAGACCCAGTACTTC.

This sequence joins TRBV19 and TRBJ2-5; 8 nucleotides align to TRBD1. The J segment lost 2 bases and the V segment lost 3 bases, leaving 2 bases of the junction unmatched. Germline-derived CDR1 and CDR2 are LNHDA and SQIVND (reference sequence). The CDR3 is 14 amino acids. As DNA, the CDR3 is TGTGCCAGTAGTATCGGGACAGGACAAGAGACCCAGTACTTC. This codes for CASSIGTGQETQYF.

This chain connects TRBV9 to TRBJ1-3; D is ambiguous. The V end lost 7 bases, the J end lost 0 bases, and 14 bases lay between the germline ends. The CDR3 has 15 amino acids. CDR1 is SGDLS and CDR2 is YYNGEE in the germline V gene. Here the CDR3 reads CASGVDDLSGNTIYF. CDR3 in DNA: TGTGCCAGCGGGGTGGACGATCTCTCTGGAAACACCATATATTTT.

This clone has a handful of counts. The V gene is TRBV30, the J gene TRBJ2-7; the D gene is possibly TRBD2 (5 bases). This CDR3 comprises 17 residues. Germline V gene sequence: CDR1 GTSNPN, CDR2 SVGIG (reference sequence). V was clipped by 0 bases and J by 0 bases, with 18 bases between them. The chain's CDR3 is CAWSVEGGGRYSYEQYF. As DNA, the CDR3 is TGTGCCTGGAGTGTAGAGGGCGGCGGGCGTTACTCCTACGAGCAGTACTTC.

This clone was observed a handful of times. In DNA form, the CDR3 reads TGTGCCAGCAGCTCCCCCAGGGCGGGGAACATTCAGTACTTC. It yields the protein CASSSPRAGNIQYF. This chain links TRBV7-2 with TRBJ2-4, with D possibly being TRBD2 (6 bases). Germline V gives CDR1 SGHTA, CDR2 FQGNSA. CDR3 length: 14 amino acids. Trimming left V 4 bases short and J 7 bases short, with 14 bases between.